Below, 18 T cell receptor beta chains from the same sample are listed, as sequenced in a study of PD-1 blockade in classical Hodgkin lymphoma (dated by TCRdb to about 2020). According to the study, the label for this sample's time point signals: cycle 2 day 1 (C2D1) of nivolumab. Relapse after autologous stem cell transplantation had occurred in all trial patients, and cohorts A, B and C were distinguished by prior brentuximab vedotin exposure. The library relied on the immunoSEQ multiplex PCR assay. This immuneACCESS table, as held by TCRdb, lists in-frame sequences with V and J called but not all clones. Of the missing ones, under half trace to an unresolved V gene in checked studies; the others have no known cause. A total of 38,000 or so clones appear in this sample, about 70% of them only once. Clones ranked in the top ten supply 13% to 15% of the sample. The source was peripheral blood mononuclear cells (PBMCs), collected before the second cycle of nivolumab. Receptor source: a human donor with classical Hodgkin lymphoma.

This chain links TRBV11-2 with TRBJ2-3; possible D gene TRBD2, 6 bases. Trimming pared 5 bases from V and 4 bases from J, leaving 10 bases between. The CDR3 covers 13 residues. Germline CDR1 is SGHAT and CDR2 is FQNNGV. DNA of the CDR3: TGTGCCAGCAGCCCCTGGGGGGCAGATACGCAGTATTTT. It codes for CASSPWGADTQYF.

In this sample, this clone turned up a few times. J is TRBJ1-6 and V is TRBV5-1, with no clear D. The V gene's germline CDR1 is SGHRS and CDR2 YFSETQ. The CDR3 length is 14 residues. Trimming pared 0 bases from V and 10 bases from J, leaving 11 bases between. The CDR3 spells CASSLVVPGSPLHF. As DNA, the CDR3 is TGCGCCAGCAGCTTGGTCGTACCAGGCTCACCCCTCCACTTT.

This clone was observed a handful of times. V is TRBV7-8 and J is TRBJ2-2; TRBD1 matches at 9 bases. Germline V gene data show CDR1 as SGHVS and CDR2 as FQNEAQ. Unmatched junction bases numbered 6, after V lost 3 bases and J lost 7 bases. This CDR3 is built from 15 residues. The CDR3 nucleotides read TGTGCCAGCAGCTTGCAGGACAGGGGTATCGGGGAGCTGTTTTTT. Encoded protein: CASSLQDRGIGELFF. The entire variable domain, with the rest obtained from reference TRBV7-8 and TRBJ2-2, is as follows: GAGVSQSPRYKVAKRGQDVALRCDPISGHVSLFWYQQALGQGPEFLTYFQNEAQLDKSGLPSDRFFAERPEGSVSTLKIQRTQQEDSAVYLCASSLQDRGIGELFFGEGSRLTVL.

A note on this clone: The junction and the germline gene differ at one end; a read error may be behind it. The V call is TRBV28, the J call TRBJ2-7; D is unresolved. The CDR3 spans 12 residues. Germline values: CDR1 MDHEN, CDR2 SYDVKM. The CDR3 DNA sequence: TGTGCCAGCAGTTTATGGACGGATTATCCCCGGTTC. Its protein is CASSLWTDYPRF.

The chain has TRBV7-3 and TRBJ2-5; TRBD1 agrees at 8 bases. The V gene's germline CDR1 is SGHTA and CDR2 FQGTGA. V trimming: 4 bases; J trimming: 4 bases; junction bases outside the gene matches: 2. The CDR3 consists of 13 residues. The DNA for the CDR3 is TGTGCCAGCAGCTGGGACAGGTCAGAGACCCAGTACTTC. The encoded protein is CASSWDRSETQYF.

V usage is TRBV5-4 and J usage is TRBJ2-2; 9 positions match TRBD2. CDR3 length equals 16 residues. V lost 7 bases to trimming and J lost 4 bases; unmatched junction nucleotides: 11. The V gene's germline CDR1 is SGHNT and CDR2 YYREEE (reference sequence). The DNA for the CDR3 is TGTGCCAGCGGCGGGGGGGCGGGAGGGCTCACCGGGGAGCTGTTTTTT. This encodes CASGGGAGGLTGELFF.

The chain couples TRBV5-5 to TRBJ1-5; 7 nucleotides align to TRBD1. With V trimmed by 2 bases and J by 6 bases, 5 bases remained unmatched. The CDR3 sequence is 14 residues long. The germline V gene has CDR1 SGHKS and CDR2 YYEKEE (reference sequence). Here the CDR3 reads CASSFEGAGQPQHF. CDR3 sequence (DNA): TGTGCCAGCAGCTTTGAGGGGGCGGGTCAGCCCCAGCATTTT.

This clone was seen a few times. J is TRBJ2-3 and V is TRBV29-1, with TRBD2 matching over 12 bases. Looked up from germline, CDR1 is SQVTM and CDR2 is ANQGSEA. CDR3 length equals 15 residues. The V and J ends lost 2 bases and 6 bases, in that order; junction bases with no gene match: 6. This chain's CDR3 is CSVERLAGAGDTQYF. CDR3 bases: TGCAGCGTTGAACGACTAGCGGGGGCCGGGGATACGCAGTATTTT.

The chain couples TRBV10-3 to TRBJ2-1; TRBD2 matches 9 bases. The germline V gene has CDR1 ENHRY and CDR2 SYGVKD. This CDR3 contains 16 residues. V was clipped by 6 bases and J by 9 bases; unmatched bases: 15. DNA of the CDR3: TGTGCCATCAGAGTTGCGGTGCGGGGGGGCCGATTTGAGCAGTTCTTC. Protein product: CAIRVAVRGGRFEQFF.

The chain couples TRBV28 to TRBJ1-1; unclear D gene. Germline V lookup: CDR1 MDHEN, CDR2 SYDVKM. CDR3 length equals 11 residues. V dropped 2 bases and J dropped 7 bases, with 5 bases sitting between them. CDR3 coding DNA: TGTGCCAGCAGTTTAGGATTTGAAGCTTTCTTT. Its translation: CASSLGFEAFF.

J is TRBJ1-2 and V is TRBV15; 10 positions agree with TRBD1. The CDR3 contains 15 residues. Trimming took 0 bases from V and 3 from J; bases not matched to a gene: 1. Germline V gene sequence: CDR1 LNHNV, CDR2 YYDKDF (reference sequence). In nucleotides, the CDR3 is TGTGCCACCAGCAGAGAAGGACAGGGGGACTATGGCTACACCTTC. Protein product: CATSREGQGDYGYTF.

The gene calls are TRBV6-6 and TRBJ2-7; 9 bases agree with TRBD1. V shed 8 bases, J shed 2 bases, and the junction held 7 bases outside the gene matches. Germline V gene lookup returns CDR1 MNHNY and CDR2 SVGAGI (reference sequence). This CDR3 spans 14 amino acids. This CDR3 reads CASVPGTGTYEQYF. As DNA, the CDR3 is TGTGCCAGCGTGCCCGGGACAGGGACCTACGAGCAGTACTTC.

This chain uses TRBV2 with TRBJ2-7; the match to TRBD1 covers 8 bases. The ends lost 7 bases at V and 2 bases at J; junction bases unmatched: 4. CDR1 SNHLY and CDR2 FYNNEI come from the germline V gene. This CDR3 is 13 amino acids long. The CDR3 sequence: CASKDRGTYEQYF. DNA of the CDR3: TGTGCCAGCAAAGACAGGGGTACCTACGAGCAGTACTTC.

The chain has TRBV28 and TRBJ2-7, with D possibly being TRBD1 (6 bases). Germline CDR1 MDHEN, CDR2 SYDVKM. With 4 bases removed from V and 4 bases from J, the gap between germline ends came to 8 bases. The CDR3 has 12 residues. Here the CDR3 reads CASSSTGYEQYF. The CDR3 DNA is TGTGCCAGCAGTTCTACAGGGTACGAGCAGTACTTC.

The CDR3 DNA reads as TGTGCCAGCAGTCCGGACAGGGGATTTGGCTACACCTTC. Translating gives CASSPDRGFGYTF. The genes are TRBV27 and TRBJ1-2, with 9 bases identical to TRBD1. The CDR3 consists of 13 residues. The V and J ends lost 5 bases and 7 bases, in that order; junction bases with no gene match: 5. Germline CDR1 MNHEY, CDR2 SMNVEV (reference sequence).

The chain employs TRBV10-3 and TRBJ2-1; D possibly corresponds to TRBD1 (5 bases). This CDR3 region has 15 residues. The germline V and J ends were trimmed by 4 bases and 0 bases, with 10 bases remaining between them. CDR1 is ENHRY and CDR2 is SYGVKD in the germline V gene. CDR3 DNA: TGTGCCATCAGTGTGGACATTGGCTCCTACAATGAGCAGTTCTTC. This translates into CAISVDIGSYNEQFF.

The rearrangement links TRBV29-1 to TRBJ1-2; 8 bases fit TRBD1. Germline trimming cut 6 bases from V and 4 bases from J; bases unmatched to any gene: 4. This CDR3 is built from 12 residues. Germline CDR1 reads SQVTM; CDR2 reads ANQGSEA. This CDR3 is CSVTGTGYGYTF. CDR3 bases: TGCAGCGTGACCGGGACAGGCTATGGCTACACCTTC.

V usage is TRBV7-8 and J usage is TRBJ2-7, with a possible D match to TRBD1 (6 bases). Germline CDR1 and CDR2: SGHVS and FQNEAQ. The CDR3 runs to 16 residues. V lost 5 bases, J lost 7 bases, and 24 bases lay in between. CDR3 coding DNA: TGTGCCAGCAGCCCCGGACAGTTTTCGGTCGCGAGGGAGCAGTACTTC. Its translation: CASSPGQFSVAREQYF. Looking up the rest from reference TRBV7-8 and TRBJ2-7 gives the full variable domain: GAGVSQSPRYKVAKRGQDVALRCDPISGHVSLFWYQQALGQGPEFLTYFQNEAQLDKSGLPSDRFFAERPEGSVSTLKIQRTQQEDSAVYLCASSPGQFSVAREQYFGPGTRLTVT.